The 26 T cell receptor beta chains given below trace back to one sample, sequenced in a study of human T cells and chemical hapten exposure. TCRdb recomputed calls from the RACE reads with MiXCR, one row per CDR3 protein. The sample shows roughly 71,000 distinct CDR3 sequences, 11% of them seen only once. Described time point: patch test 3, about 24 weeks after DPC sensitization. Treatment in this sample: therapeutic diphenylcyclopropenone sensitization with weekly scalp DPC. This specimen was whole blood, taken in connection with sensitization to the hapten diphenylcyclopropenone (DPC). The receptors were sampled from a woman between 50 and 59 years old with alopecia areata. Some clones in this sample may be carry-over from other donors' samples.

This clonotype came up many times. This chain joins TRBV20-1 and TRBJ1-2, with 8 bases matching TRBD1. The junction had 6 bases not matched to a gene; V was cut back by 5 bases and J by 4 bases. CDR1 is DFQATT and CDR2 is SNEGSKA in the germline V gene (reference sequence). The CDR3 length is 13 residues. Here the CDR3 reads CSAPPQGAYGYTF. CDR3 DNA sequence: TGCAGTGCTCCCCCCCAGGGGGCCTATGGCTACACCTTC.

The V gene is TRBV4-3, the J gene TRBJ2-5; tentatively, D is TRBD2 (5 bases). V shed 4 bases and J shed 2 bases, with 26 bases lying between them. Per germline, CDR1 LGHNA and CDR2 YSLEER. The CDR3 is made up of 19 amino acids. CDR3 nucleotide sequence: TGCGCCAGCAGCCGACTAAGACAATCGGCTGGTGACGCTCAAGAGACCCAGTACTTC. It specifies CASSRLRQSAGDAQETQYF.

This clonotype was found many times. The V call is TRBV6-5, the J call TRBJ1-1; D gene uncertain. CDR1 is MNHEY, CDR2 SVGAGI, per germline. The V and J ends lost 4 bases and 1 base respectively, with 7 bases between them. The CDR3 sequence is 13 residues long. CDR3 sequence: CASSLNQNTEAFF. As DNA, the CDR3 is TGTGCCAGCAGTTTAAACCAGAACACTGAAGCTTTCTTT.

This clonotype was found a few times. The chain carries TRBV7-9 and TRBJ1-1; D not resolved. The V end lost 0 bases, the J end lost 3 bases, and 8 bases lay between the germline ends. The CDR3 is 14 amino acids. The germline CDR1 and CDR2 sequences are SEHNR and FQNEAQ (reference sequence). DNA for the CDR3: TGTGCCAGCAGCTTAGCCCCCCCGGACACTGAAGCTTTCTTT. This sequence encodes CASSLAPPDTEAFF. Based on the CDR3 plus reference TRBV7-9 and TRBJ1-1, the full variable domain is DTGVSQNPRHKITKRGQNVTFRCDPISEHNRLYWYRQTLGQGPEFLTYFQNEAQLEKSRLLSDRFSAERPKGSFSTLEIQRTEQGDSAMYLCASSLAPPDTEAFFGQGTRLTVV.

The gene calls are TRBV20-1 and TRBJ1-5; 8 bases agree with TRBD1. The CDR3 totals 13 residues. V trimming: 5 bases; J trimming: 6 bases; junction bases outside the gene matches: 6. CDR1 is DFQATT, CDR2 SNEGSKA, per germline (reference sequence). CDR3 sequence (DNA): TGCAGTGCTTCGACAGGGGCTAGTCAGCCCCAGCATTTT. It translates to CSASTGASQPQHF.

The chain recombines TRBV7-9 with TRBJ2-3; 8 nucleotides line up with TRBD2. Germline values: CDR1 SEHNR, CDR2 FQNEAQ (reference sequence). Trimming removed 1 base from V and 3 bases from J; junction bases left unmatched: 3. CDR3 length: 15 amino acids. As DNA, the CDR3 is TGTGCCAGCAGCTTAGATGTAGCGGGGACAGATACGCAGTATTTT. Its protein is CASSLDVAGTDTQYF.

The sample holds a few counts of this clonotype. This chain uses TRBV2 with TRBJ2-7; D is perhaps TRBD1 (6 bases). Deletions cut 4 bases from V and 2 bases from J, with 9 bases between. There are 13 residues in the CDR3. Germline CDR1 and CDR2: SNHLY and FYNNEI. The CDR3 spells CASSVQGPYEQYF. DNA for the CDR3: TGTGCCAGCAGTGTCCAGGGGCCCTACGAGCAGTACTTC.

J is TRBJ1-2 and V is TRBV6-1; maybe TRBD1 (5 bases). The CDR3 is made up of 13 amino acids. Germline values: CDR1 MNHNS, CDR2 SASEGT. The ends were cut back, 6 bases at V and 0 bases at J, with 8 bases in the middle. CDR3 region: CASSQGANYGYTF. CDR3 nucleotides: TGTGCCAGCAGCCAGGGAGCTAACTATGGCTACACCTTC.

At least ten counts were recorded for this clonotype. V usage is TRBV29-1 and J usage is TRBJ1-2; D unresolved. This CDR3 has 13 residues. The ends were cut back, 5 bases at V and 4 bases at J, with 14 bases in the middle. Germline V CDR1 and CDR2: SQVTM, ANQGSEA. The CDR3 DNA follows: TGCAGCGTTTTCATCCCCGGACCCTATGGCTACACCTTC. This encodes CSVFIPGPYGYTF.

The chain links TRBV12-3 or TRBV12-4 to TRBJ2-1; 10 nucleotides agree with TRBD2. The CDR3 spans 16 residues. With V trimmed by 6 bases and J by 0 bases, 5 bases remained unmatched. CDR3 nucleotides: TGTGCCAGCAGAACTAGCGGGGCGAGCTCCTACAATGAGCAGTTCTTC. This sequence encodes CASRTSGASSYNEQFF.

This clonotype was recorded many times. The chain combines TRBV10-1 with TRBJ2-3, with 13 bases matching TRBD2. CDR1 and CDR2 from the germline V gene are WNHNN and SYGVQD (reference sequence). The CDR3 spans 20 residues. Trimming cost V 5 bases and J 2 bases; bases outside gene matches: 16. The CDR3 coding sequence is TGCGCCAGCAGTCAACCGGGACTAGCGGGGCCCGCCCCCCACACAGATACGCAGTATTTT. Protein sequence: CASSQPGLAGPAPHTDTQYF.

V and J are TRBV5-8 and TRBJ2-1; the D gene could be TRBD1 or TRBD2 (5 bases each). The CDR3 is made up of 17 amino acids. Looked up from germline, CDR1 is SGHTS and CDR2 is YDEGEE. Trimming removed 3 bases at V and 9 bases at J, with 25 bases between. The CDR3 region has the DNA TGTGCCAGCAGCTCGGCCCCTGGAGGAAACAAAAGGGGTGAGCAGTTCTTC. Its protein product is CASSSAPGGNKRGEQFF.

This rearrangement joins TRBV20-1 to TRBJ1-6, with D possibly being TRBD1 (6 bases). Trimming removed 3 bases from V and 10 bases from J, with 16 bases in between. This CDR3 has 14 amino acids. Germline-derived CDR1 and CDR2 are DFQATT and SNEGSKA (reference sequence). The CDR3, as DNA: TGCAGTGCTAGGACCACAGGGAGCAACTCACCCCTCCACTTT. Amino acid sequence: CSARTTGSNSPLHF.

This clonotype was picked up many times. J is TRBJ2-6 and V is TRBV10-3; possibly TRBD1 or TRBD2 for D (5 bases each). CDR1 ENHRY and CDR2 SYGVKD come from the germline V gene. The CDR3 totals 15 residues. The germline V and J ends were trimmed by 4 bases and 2 bases, with 9 bases remaining between them. This CDR3 is CAISGVGPGANVLTF. The CDR3 DNA is TGTGCCATCAGTGGGGTGGGACCTGGGGCCAACGTCCTGACTTTC.

This clonotype has a count of ten or more. V gene TRBV28 combines with J gene TRBJ1-2, with D uncertain. CDR1 MDHEN and CDR2 SYDVKM come from the germline V gene. Trimming took 7 bases from V and 8 from J, leaving 14 bases between them. The CDR3 extends over 12 amino acids. The CDR3 sequence: CASTLDGRGYTF. CDR3 DNA sequence: TGTGCCAGCACCCTTGACGGGCGGGGCTACACCTTC.

This clonotype was found a few times. DNA for the CDR3: TGTGCCAGCAGGGTTAGCGGGGGGGCCGATGAGCAGTTCTTC. This codes for CASRVSGGADEQFF. V and J are TRBV6-2 or TRBV6-3 and TRBJ2-1, with TRBD2 matching over 11 bases. V lost 6 bases, J lost 8 bases, and 6 bases stayed unmatched. Germline-derived CDR1 and CDR2 are MNHEY and SVGEGT. This CDR3 region has 14 residues.

This clonotype was observed at least ten times. This sequence joins TRBV19 and TRBJ1-5, with D possibly being TRBD1 (6 bases). The length of the CDR3 is 14 residues. Trimming cost V 6 bases and J 3 bases, with 12 bases left between them. The germline V gene encodes CDR1 LNHDA and CDR2 SQIVND (reference sequence). CDR3 residues: CASRGTPPNQPQHF. The DNA of the CDR3 is TGTGCCAGTAGGGGGACACCTCCCAATCAGCCCCAGCATTTT.

This clonotype was seen a handful of times. This CDR3 reads CASSTGLAGVDTQYF. CDR3 coding DNA: TGTGCCAGCAGCACCGGACTAGCGGGAGTAGATACGCAGTATTTT. The rearrangement uses TRBV7-6 and TRBJ2-3; TRBD2 matches 13 bases. The CDR3 is 15 amino acids. With V trimmed by 5 bases and J by 5 bases, 4 bases remained unmatched. CDR1 and CDR2 (germline): SGHVS, FNYEAQ.

This clonotype occurred many times. The CDR3 DNA sequence: TGTGCCAGCAGCTTAGTGCGGACAGGGTCGAGCAATCAGCCCCAGCATTTT. It translates to CASSLVRTGSSNQPQHF. This sequence joins TRBV7-9 and TRBJ1-5, with 8 positions matching TRBD1. V dropped 1 base and J dropped 1; count of bases not matched to a gene: 6. This CDR3 has 17 amino acids. Germline lookup yields CDR1 SEHNR and CDR2 FQNEAQ (reference sequence).

The chain employs TRBV5-1 and TRBJ2-7; possibly TRBD1 for D (7 bases). CDR3 length: 14 residues. CDR1 is SGHRS, CDR2 YFSETQ, per germline. The V and J ends lost 4 bases and 4 bases respectively, with 15 bases between them. The CDR3 nucleotides are TGCGCCAGCAGCGGTACAGGGGCGGGATACGAGCAGTACTTC. Protein: CASSGTGAGYEQYF.

This clonotype was counted many times. This chain's CDR3 is CASSTGQLKETQYF. The DNA for the CDR3 is TGTGCCAGCAGTACGGGACAGTTAAAAGAGACCCAGTACTTC. This rearrangement joins TRBV7-8 to TRBJ2-5; 7 nucleotides match TRBD1. This CDR3 spans 14 amino acids. Trimming removed 6 bases from V and 3 bases from J; junction bases left unmatched: 7. Germline V gene lookup returns CDR1 SGHVS and CDR2 FQNEAQ.

This clonotype has ten or more counts. The rearrangement uses TRBV18 and TRBJ1-3; D is uncertain. The CDR3 runs to 13 residues. Germline assignment: CDR1 KGHSH and CDR2 LQKENI. Deletions cut 3 bases from V and 3 bases from J, with 6 bases between. Here the CDR3 reads CASSPSDGNTIYF. CDR3 bases: TGTGCCAGCTCACCGAGTGATGGAAACACCATATATTTT.

This clonotype was counted at least ten times. The rearrangement links TRBV20-1 to TRBJ2-7, with 9 positions matching TRBD1. The CDR3 spans 15 residues. J gave up 5 bases and V 4 bases, and 12 bases lay outside the gene matches. Germline CDR1 reads DFQATT; CDR2 reads SNEGSKA (reference sequence). CDR3 nucleotide sequence: TGCAGTGCTACCCTCCGGGACAGGGTAGTCGACGAGCAGTACTTC. Translation: CSATLRDRVVDEQYF.

V and J are TRBV7-9 and TRBJ2-1; D remains unclear. The CDR3 length is 13 residues. Germline V gene lookup returns CDR1 SEHNR and CDR2 FQNEAQ (reference sequence). With 3 bases removed from V and 8 bases from J, the gap between germline ends came to 11 bases. The CDR3 sequence: CASSFTAPDEQFF. The CDR3 nucleotides read TGTGCCAGCAGCTTTACAGCTCCGGATGAGCAGTTCTTC.

This clonotype has at least ten counts. V and J are TRBV12-3 or TRBV12-4 and TRBJ2-1; the D is unclear. The CDR3 length is 13 residues. Trimming cost V 4 bases and J 7 bases, with 11 bases left between them. DNA for the CDR3: TGTGCCAGCAGTTGGAGTTTGGAGAATGAGCAGTTCTTC. Translation: CASSWSLENEQFF.

The chain couples TRBV11-2 to TRBJ2-2; D gene unclear. Per the germline V gene, CDR1 is SGHAT and CDR2 is FQNNGV. The CDR3 contains 14 residues. Trimming stripped 7 bases from V and 6 bases from J, with 15 bases between. The CDR3 region has the DNA TGTGCCAGCACCGGCATTCCTGGGGCCGGGGAGCTGTTTTTT. It specifies CASTGIPGAGELFF.